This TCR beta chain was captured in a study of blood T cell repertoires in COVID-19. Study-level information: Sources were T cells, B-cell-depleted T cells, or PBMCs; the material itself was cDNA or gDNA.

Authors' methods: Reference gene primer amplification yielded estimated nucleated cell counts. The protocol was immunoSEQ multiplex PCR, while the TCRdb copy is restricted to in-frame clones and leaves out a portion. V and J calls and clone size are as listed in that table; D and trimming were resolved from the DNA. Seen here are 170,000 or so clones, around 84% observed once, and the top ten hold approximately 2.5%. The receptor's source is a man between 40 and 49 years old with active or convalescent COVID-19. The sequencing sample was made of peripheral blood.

In DNA, the CDR3 is TGTGCAAGTCGCTTAGCCAGGGGGTCCCCCCGCCCCGCCTTTTTATACAATGAGCAGTTCTTC. It yields the protein CASRLARGSPRPAFLYNEQFF. V and J are TRBV12-2 and TRBJ2-1; the D call of TRBD1 is as the table states it, not checked on the DNA. TRBV12-2 is described as a pseudogene. The CDR3 sequence is 21 residues long.